This TCR beta chain was captured in a study of metastatic and nonmetastatic thyroid tumors. TCRdb ran MiXCR on the PCR reads. The table shows about 30,000 clones, with around 25% occurring only once. Each patient came to thyroid surgery without any prior treatment (of any kind). The sequence was obtained from a female donor with papillary thyroid cancer or a benign thyroid nodule (not recorded which). Some clones in this sample may be carry-over from other donors' samples. The sequenced material came from blood.

The CDR3 DNA reads as TGTGCCAGCAGTTCCCCCCCAGAGACCTACGAGCAGTACTTC. This codes for CASSSPPETYEQYF. The rearrangement uses TRBV27 and TRBJ2-7, with D unresolved. The length of the CDR3 is 14 residues. Germline V lookup: CDR1 MNHEY, CDR2 SMNVEV (reference sequence). V was cut by 4 bases and J by 2 bases, with 12 bases left in between.